One and the same sample provided the 14 T cell receptor beta chains below, sequenced in a study of blood T cell repertoires in COVID-19. TCRdb keeps only in-frame clones here, not all; method: immunoSEQ multiplex PCR. The repertoire holds some 95,000 clones, with about 80% as singletons. Sequenced sample: peripheral blood. The receptors stem from a man between 65 and 85 years old with acute or convalescent COVID-19.

This chain connects TRBV5-1 to TRBJ2-1; 7 bases map to TRBD2. The V gene's germline CDR1 is SGHRS and CDR2 YFSETQ. The ends lost 7 bases at V and 0 bases at J; junction bases unmatched: 7. The CDR3 consists of 15 residues. Here the CDR3 reads CASGPGGISYNEQFF. The CDR3 DNA reads TGCGCCAGCGGCCCGGGGGGTATCTCCTACAATGAGCAGTTCTTC.

The rearrangement joins TRBV7-2 to TRBJ2-7; D is unclear. The CDR3 is 11 residues long. The V gene lost 5 bases and the J gene lost 3 bases, with 5 bases spanning the gap. CDR1 SGHTA and CDR2 FQGNSA come from the germline V gene. The CDR3 region is CASSAYYEQYF. In DNA form, the CDR3 reads TGTGCCAGCAGCGCCTACTACGAGCAGTACTTC.

This clone has a single count. The V and J genes are TRBV29-1 and TRBJ2-3; possible D gene TRBD2, 5 bases. CDR3 length: 15 residues. CDR1 is SQVTM and CDR2 is ANQGSEA in the germline V gene. Trimming took 6 bases from V and 4 from J, leaving 20 bases between them. The CDR3 spells CSVEDGQPIADTQYF. CDR3 coding DNA: TGCAGCGTGGAGGACGGGCAACCCATAGCAGATACGCAGTATTTT.

V gene TRBV6-5 combines with J gene TRBJ2-7; 11 nucleotides match TRBD1. The germline CDR1 and CDR2 sequences are MNHEY and SVGAGI. The junction had 6 bases not matched to a gene; V was cut back by 6 bases and J by 2 bases. This CDR3 region has 15 residues. The DNA of the CDR3 is TGTGCCAGCAGAATCGGGACAGGGGGGGCCTACGAGCAGTACTTC. As protein: CASRIGTGGAYEQYF.

CDR3 in amino acids: CAISESTGDGYTF. The CDR3 coding sequence is TGTGCCATCAGTGAGTCAACAGGGGATGGCTACACCTTC. V is TRBV10-3 and J is TRBJ1-2; 7 bases agree with TRBD1. The germline V gene has CDR1 ENHRY and CDR2 SYGVKD. CDR3 length equals 13 residues. The V segment lost 0 bases and the J segment 6 bases; nucleotides outside the gene matches: 1.

This clone showed up just once. The CDR3 coding sequence is TGTGCCTGGAGTGTTTCAGGGGGCGGCACAGATACGCAGTATTTT. It is translated as CAWSVSGGGTDTQYF. V is TRBV30 and J is TRBJ2-3, with 8 bases aligning to TRBD1. CDR1 GTSNPN and CDR2 SVGIG come from the germline V gene (reference sequence). Losses at the gene ends were 0 bases for V and 1 base for J; bases not matched to a gene: 3. There are 15 residues in the CDR3.

The chain joins TRBV7-6 to TRBJ2-1; tentatively, D is TRBD2 (6 bases). V was shortened by 1 base and J by 8 bases, with 9 bases between the two germline ends. This CDR3 has 13 residues. Germline values: CDR1 SGHVS, CDR2 FNYEAQ. CDR3 in amino acids: CASSLVRRDEQFF. DNA of the CDR3: TGTGCCAGCAGCTTAGTTAGGAGGGATGAGCAGTTCTTC.

The CDR3 DNA reads as TGCGCCAGCAGCTTGGACAAAGAGACCCAGTACTTC. It yields the protein CASSLDKETQYF. The chain links TRBV5-1 to TRBJ2-5; D gene unclear. This CDR3 is 12 amino acids long. V lost 0 bases and J 3 bases, leaving 3 bases between the germline ends. Germline V gene lookup returns CDR1 SGHRS and CDR2 YFSETQ.

This clone was seen a single time. The rearrangement uses TRBV6-5 and TRBJ2-7, with 8 bases identical to TRBD2. The length of the CDR3 is 14 residues. V trimming: 6 bases; J trimming: 0 bases; junction bases outside the gene matches: 4. CDR1 MNHEY and CDR2 SVGAGI come from the germline V gene. The CDR3 DNA reads TGTGCCAGCAGCCAAGCGGGAGCCTCCTACGAGCAGTACTTC. It encodes CASSQAGASYEQYF.

This clone occurred a few times. J is TRBJ2-2 and V is TRBV7-2; TRBD1 matches at 8 bases. This CDR3 is built from 15 residues. V dropped 4 bases and J dropped 4; count of bases not matched to a gene: 5. Germline V CDR1 and CDR2: SGHTA, FQGNSA. The CDR3 loop reads CASSSPGQVTGELFF. In DNA, the CDR3 is TGTGCCAGCAGCTCTCCGGGACAGGTCACCGGGGAGCTGTTTTTT. Supplemented by reference TRBV7-2 and TRBJ2-2, the full variable domain reads GAGVSQSPSNKVTEKGKDVELRCDPISGHTALYWYRQSLGQGLEFLIYFQGNSAPDKSGLPSDRFSAERTGGSVSTLTIQRTQQEDSAVYLCASSSPGQVTGELFFGEGSRLTVL.

V is TRBV5-1 and J is TRBJ2-1; TRBD2 aligns across 9 bases. This CDR3 has 14 amino acids. Germline CDR1 is SGHRS and CDR2 is YFSETQ. V gave up 5 bases and J gave up 6 bases; unmatched junction bases: 6. The CDR3 spells CASSRASGINEQFF. DNA of the CDR3: TGCGCCAGCAGTAGGGCTAGCGGGATCAATGAGCAGTTCTTC.

This clone has only a few counts. This chain connects TRBV19 to TRBJ2-1; D perhaps matches TRBD2 (5 bases). Germline values: CDR1 LNHDA, CDR2 SQIVND (reference sequence). V lost 1 base and J 9 bases, leaving 16 bases between the germline ends. The CDR3 contains 15 residues. The CDR3 DNA sequence: TGTGCCAGTAGTATAGTCGATCCGCGAGGGAGTGAGCAGTTCTTC. Translating gives CASSIVDPRGSEQFF. The complete variable domain, with remaining parts taken from reference TRBV19 and TRBJ2-1, reads DGGITQSPKYLFRKEGQNVTLSCEQNLNHDAMYWYRQDPGQGLRLIYYSQIVNDFQKGDIAEGYSVSREKKESFPLTVTSAQKNPTAFYLCASSIVDPRGSEQFFGPGTRLTVL.

The V and J genes are TRBV24-1 and TRBJ2-1, with 8 nucleotides matching TRBD2. The junction had 5 bases not matched to a gene; V was cut back by 2 bases and J by 3 bases. Per germline, CDR1 KGHDR and CDR2 SFDVKD. The length of the CDR3 is 16 residues. CDR3 nucleotides: TGTGCCACCAGTGATTCCGCGGGGGGTGACTACAATGAGCAGTTCTTC. It codes for CATSDSAGGDYNEQFF.

This CDR3 is CASTTRLGGSYEQYF. As DNA, the CDR3 is TGTGCCAGTACCACAAGACTTGGCGGATCCTACGAGCAGTACTTC. V usage is TRBV19 and J usage is TRBJ2-7; no firm D call. V was pared by 7 bases and J by 1 base, with 17 bases between. Germline CDR1 reads LNHDA; CDR2 reads SQIVND (reference sequence). This CDR3 has 15 residues.